The entry below gives a single T cell receptor beta chain sequence along with its context. Antigen unknown. Germline-derived CDR1 and CDR2 are KGHSH and LQKENI. With V trimmed by 8 bases and J by 2 bases, 3 bases remained unmatched. The CDR3 sequence is 12 residues long. The data originate from a study of cytomegalovirus exposure and HLA in healthy donors. The PCR ran on 60 Vbeta and 13 Jbeta primers. Sequencing was performed with immunoSEQ multiplex PCR; in TCRdb, only in-frame clones are kept and a portion is missing. The table includes 180,000 or so clones, roughly 82% detected once. Overall study findings and caveats: DRB1 had the most TCR associations and HLA-C the fewest, a later analysis found, with rates varying by HLA locus. In a later analysis, parvovirus B19, influenza, CMV and Epstein-Barr virus appeared linked to several top co-occurrence clusters.

The sequence derives from a man aged 40-49 years in good health and CMV-seronegative. The chain employs TRBV18 and TRBJ2-7, with 7 bases that match TRBD1. The sample taken for sequencing was PBMCs. This CDR3 is CASQGDTYEQYF. In DNA form, the CDR3 reads TGTGCCAGCCAGGGGGATACCTACGAGCAGTACTTC.